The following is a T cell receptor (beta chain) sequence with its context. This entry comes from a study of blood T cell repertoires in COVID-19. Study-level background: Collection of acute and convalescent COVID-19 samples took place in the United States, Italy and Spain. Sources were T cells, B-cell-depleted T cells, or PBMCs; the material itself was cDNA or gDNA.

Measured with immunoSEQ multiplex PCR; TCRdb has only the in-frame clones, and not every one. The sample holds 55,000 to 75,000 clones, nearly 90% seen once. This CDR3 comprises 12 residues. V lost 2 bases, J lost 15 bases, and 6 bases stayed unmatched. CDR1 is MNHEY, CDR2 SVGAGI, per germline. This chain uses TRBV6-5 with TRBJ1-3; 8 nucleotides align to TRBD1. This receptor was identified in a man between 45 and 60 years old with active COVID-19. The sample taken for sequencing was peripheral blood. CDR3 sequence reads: CASSYTGTGQYF. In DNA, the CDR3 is TGTGCCAGCAGTTACACCGGGACAGGACAATATTTT.